Reported below is one TCR beta chain. Its antigen remains undetermined. Base qualities are not provided; no much larger clone lies one nucleotide away. The immunoSEQ Assay, a bias-controlled multiplex PCR, was used to amplify TCRbeta CDR3 regions from genomic DNA. On the authors' methods: Nucleated cell counts per sample were estimated from amplification of reference gene primers within the assay. To quantify the absolute abundance of each unique TCRbeta CDR3 rearrangement, sequence reads were collapsed and filtered. Productive Simpson clonality was computed per sample as the square root of Simpson's diversity index over productive rearrangements. This is the immuneACCESS table as TCRdb keeps it, with only in-frame sequences that have V and J called. A part of the clones is gone; compared with another copy, unresolved V genes explain less than half, and the rest is unexplained. V and J calls and clone size come straight from that table; D and trimming were deduced from the DNA. This sample lists about 150,000 clones; roughly 71% were detected once. Around 3.5% of the sample is in the top ten clones.

The sample belongs to a study of blood T cell repertoires in COVID-19 (TCRdb year 2020). Study-level background: Samples covering the acute and convalescent phases of COVID-19 were provided by collaborators in the United States, Italy and Spain. The dataset comprised deeply sampled blood TCRbeta repertoires from subjects exposed to, actively infected with, or recovered from COVID-19. The repertoires were released in a freely available public database meant as a resource for research on the immune response to SARS-CoV-2. The samples were drawn from two sources: the first 160 participants of the ongoing ImmuneRACE study, and over 1,000 subjects contributed by 6 global collaborators. Where available, HLA class I and class II types were obtained from metadata supplied by the sample provider rather than from assay-based typing. The material from the prospective study consisted of cDNA or gDNA derived from T cells, B-cell-depleted T cells, or PBMCs. The sample metadata nearly always contained a de-identified subject ID, COVID-19 status, age in years and sex. The paper as a whole reports these results and caveats: The amount of clinical and demographic metadata varied by source and participant and was provided uncurated.

Via the germline V gene, CDR1 is KGHDR and CDR2 SFDVKD. V gives up 3 bases and J gives up 9 bases, and the segment between their germline ends measures 16 bases. Spanning cysteine to phenylalanine, the CDR3 consists of 15 amino acids. Only the CDR3 DNA is retained, 45 bases long and in frame from the first base. Each collaborating institution followed its own protocols to collect whole blood in K2EDTA tubes. For TCRbeta analysis, collaborator samples were shipped as frozen whole blood, as isolated PBMCs, or as DNA extracted from either sample type. The sequence is built from TRBV24-1 and TRBJ2-2; tentative D gene TRBD1, with 6 bases matching. Sequencing used peripheral blood. The receptor was isolated from a woman aged 80 or over with acute or convalescent COVID-19. CDR3 sequence: CATSDPYRDPRELFF. The nucleotides are TGTGCCACCAGTGATCCTTACAGGGATCCCAGGGAGCTGTTTTTT.